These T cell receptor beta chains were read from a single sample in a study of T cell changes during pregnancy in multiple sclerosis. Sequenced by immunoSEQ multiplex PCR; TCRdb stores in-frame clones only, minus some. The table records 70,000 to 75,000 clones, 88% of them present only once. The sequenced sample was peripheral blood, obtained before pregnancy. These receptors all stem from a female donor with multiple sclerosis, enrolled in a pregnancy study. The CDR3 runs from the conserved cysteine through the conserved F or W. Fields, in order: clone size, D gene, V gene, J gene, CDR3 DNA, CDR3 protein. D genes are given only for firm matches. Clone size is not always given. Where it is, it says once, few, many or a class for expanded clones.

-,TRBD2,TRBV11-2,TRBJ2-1,TGTGCCAGCAGTCCCGGGACTAGCGGCTACAATGAGCAGTTCTTC,CASSPGTSGYNEQFF
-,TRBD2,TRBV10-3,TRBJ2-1,TGTGCCATCGCCGCGGACCTAGCGGGAGCTCTTTTAGTCAACAATGAGCAGTTCTTC,CAIAADLAGALLVNNEQFF
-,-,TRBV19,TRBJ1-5,TGTGCCAGTAACGGGAGCAATCAGCCCCAGCATTTT,CASNGSNQPQHF
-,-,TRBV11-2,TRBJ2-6,TGTGCCAGCAGCTTTACCGGCAGGGGAAGTTCTGGGGCCAACGTCCTGACTTTC,CASSFTGRGSSGANVLTF
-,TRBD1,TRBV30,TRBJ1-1,TGTGCCTGGGCTCAGGGGGACACTGAAGCTTTCTTT,CAWAQGDTEAFF
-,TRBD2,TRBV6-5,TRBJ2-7,TGTGCCAGCAGTTTACGGCCTAGCGGGTCCTCCTACGAGCAGTACTTC,CASSLRPSGSSYEQYF
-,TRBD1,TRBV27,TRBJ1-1,TGTGCCAGCAGTTTGGACAGGGGTCACACTGAAGCTTTCTTT,CASSLDRGHTEAFF
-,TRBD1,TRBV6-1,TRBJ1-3,TGTGCCAGCAGTGCCGGGGACAGGGCCTTCTTATCCACTGGAAACACCATATATTTT,CASSAGDRAFLSTGNTIYF
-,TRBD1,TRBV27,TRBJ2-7,TGTGCCAGCAGTTTTACAGGGGCCGAGCAGTACTTC,CASSFTGAEQYF
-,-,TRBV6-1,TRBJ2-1,TGTGCCAGCAGTGAAGCGTCGAGCTCGGGGCAGTTCTTC,CASSEASSSGQFF
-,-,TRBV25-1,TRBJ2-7,TGTGCCAGCAGTTATCAGGGCTCCTACGAGCAGTACTTC,CASSYQGSYEQYF
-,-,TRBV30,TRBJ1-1,TGTGCCTGGGGGGGCTCCGGGGCTGAAGCTTTCTTT,CAWGGSGAEAFF
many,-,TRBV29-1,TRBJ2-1,TGCAGCGTTGAACAGGCAGACAATGAGCAGTTCTTC,CSVEQADNEQFF
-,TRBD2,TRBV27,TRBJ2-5,TGTGCCAGCAGGACTAGCGGGGTAGAGACCCAGTACTTC,CASRTSGVETQYF
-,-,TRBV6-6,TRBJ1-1,TGTGCCAGCAGTTACGCGAAACCTAGAATGGATCCGGCTTTCTTT,CASSYAKPRMDPAFF
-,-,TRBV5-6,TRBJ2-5,TGTGCCAGCAGCTACGGAGTTGTTCCCCAGTACTTC,CASSYGVVPQYF
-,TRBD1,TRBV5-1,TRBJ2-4,TGCGCCAGCAGCTTCGGACAGGTCGGAAACATTCAGTACTTC,CASSFGQVGNIQYF
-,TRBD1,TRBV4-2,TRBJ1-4,TGTGCCAGCAGCCAAACAGGGGCAACTAATGAAAAACTGTTTTTT,CASSQTGATNEKLFF
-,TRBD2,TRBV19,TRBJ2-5,TGTGCCAGTAGCGAGCGGGAGGGGGAGACCCAGTACTTC,CASSEREGETQYF
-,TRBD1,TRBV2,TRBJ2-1,TGTGCCAGCAGTGAGACACAGGGGGTGGGCTACAATGAGCAGTTCTTC,CASSETQGVGYNEQFF
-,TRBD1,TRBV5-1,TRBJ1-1,TGCGCCAGCAGCTTCCAATCCGGGACAGGGGGCTCTGAAGCTTTCTTT,CASSFQSGTGGSEAFF
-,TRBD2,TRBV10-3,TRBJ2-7,TGTGCCATCCGCCCCGGACTAGCGGGAGGGCCGAGGGGATACGAGCAGTACTTC,CAIRPGLAGGPRGYEQYF
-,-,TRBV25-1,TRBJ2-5,TGTGCCAGCAGTGAGGGGGCCCATCAAGAGACCCAGTACTTC,CASSEGAHQETQYF
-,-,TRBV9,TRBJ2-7,TGTGCCAGCAGCGTGGAGACAGCTAGCTCCTACGAGCAGTACTTC,CASSVETASSYEQYF
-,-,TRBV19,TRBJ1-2,TGTGCCAGTAGCGCCGTAGGGGGAAACTATGGCTACACCTTC,CASSAVGGNYGYTF
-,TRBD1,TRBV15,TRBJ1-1,TGTGCCACCAGCCTTAGGCAGGGGGAGTCTGAAGCTTTCTTT,CATSLRQGESEAFF
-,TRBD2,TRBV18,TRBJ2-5,TGTGCCAGCTCACGGCTAGCGGGTTTGGAGACCCAGTACTTC,CASSRLAGLETQYF
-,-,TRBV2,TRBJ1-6,TGTGCCAGCAGTAAGGACACCGGGCAGTACTCACCCCTCCACTTT,CASSKDTGQYSPLHF
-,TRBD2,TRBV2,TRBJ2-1,TGTGCCAGCACCCAAGGGACTAGCGGAGCTTACAATGAGCAGTTCTTC,CASTQGTSGAYNEQFF
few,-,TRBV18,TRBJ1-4,TGTGCCAGCTCCGGGGAGATTAATAAACTGTTTTTT,CASSGEINKLFF
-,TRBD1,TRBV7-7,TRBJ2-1,TGTGCCAGCAGCGCCCACAGGGGTTATGAGCAGTTCTTC,CASSAHRGYEQFF
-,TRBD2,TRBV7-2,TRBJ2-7,TGTGCCAGCAGCCGTCAGTTGGCTAGCGGGTCCACTAGCCCCTACGAGCAGTACTTC,CASSRQLASGSTSPYEQYF
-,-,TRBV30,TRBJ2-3,TGTGCCTGGAGTCGGGGTAGCGGACCTGGGCGAGATACGCAGTATTTT,CAWSRGSGPGRDTQYF
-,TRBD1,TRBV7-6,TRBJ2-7,TGTGCCAGCAGCCCGTGGACAGGGGGATCCTACGAGCAGTACTTC,CASSPWTGGSYEQYF
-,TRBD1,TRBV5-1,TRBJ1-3,TGCGCCAGCATGAACGGTCCGGGACAGAGCTCTGGAAACACCATATATTTT,CASMNGPGQSSGNTIYF
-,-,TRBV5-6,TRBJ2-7,TGTGCCAGCAGCTTGACCGGGGGTATCGAGCAGTACTTC,CASSLTGGIEQYF